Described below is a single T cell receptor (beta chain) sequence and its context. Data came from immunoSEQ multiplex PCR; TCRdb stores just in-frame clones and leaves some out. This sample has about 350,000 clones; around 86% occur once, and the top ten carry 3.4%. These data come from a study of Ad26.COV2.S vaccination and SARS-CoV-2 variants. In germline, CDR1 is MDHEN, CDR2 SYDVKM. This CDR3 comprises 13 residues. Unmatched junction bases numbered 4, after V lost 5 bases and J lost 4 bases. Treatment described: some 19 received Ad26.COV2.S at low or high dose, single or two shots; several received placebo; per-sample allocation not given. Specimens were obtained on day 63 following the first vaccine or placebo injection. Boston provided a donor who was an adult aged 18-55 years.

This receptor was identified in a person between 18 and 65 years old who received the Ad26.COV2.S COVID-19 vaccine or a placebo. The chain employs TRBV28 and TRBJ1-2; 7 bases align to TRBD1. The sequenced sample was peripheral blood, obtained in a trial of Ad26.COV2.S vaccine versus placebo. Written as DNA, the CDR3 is TGTGCCAGCAGTCCAGGGGGTGGCTATGGCTACACCTTC. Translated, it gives CASSPGGGYGYTF.